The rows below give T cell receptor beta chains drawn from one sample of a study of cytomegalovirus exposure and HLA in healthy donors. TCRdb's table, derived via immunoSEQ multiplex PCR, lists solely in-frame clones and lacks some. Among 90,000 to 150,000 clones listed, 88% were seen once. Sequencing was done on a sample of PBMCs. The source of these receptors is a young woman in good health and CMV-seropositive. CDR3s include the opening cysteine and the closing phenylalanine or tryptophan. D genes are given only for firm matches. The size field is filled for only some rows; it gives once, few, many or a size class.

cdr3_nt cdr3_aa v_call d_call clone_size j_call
TGCGCCAGCAGCCAAGTGGGGAGGGCCGGTGAGACCCAGTACTTC CASSQVGRAGETQYF TRBV4-1 TRBD2 - TRBJ2-5
TGCGCCAGCAGCTTGCCACAGGGGGCCCGTTCAGATACGCAGTATTTT CASSLPQGARSDTQYF TRBV5-1 TRBD1 - TRBJ2-3
TGTGCCAGCAGCGCGCAGGGGTCCCATCAGCCCCAGCATTTT CASSAQGSHQPQHF TRBV7-9 - - TRBJ1-5
TGTGCCAGCTCACCGAACACGGGTACCTACGAGCAGTACTTC CASSPNTGTYEQYF TRBV18 - once TRBJ2-7
TGTGCCACCAGCAGCCGGGGGGGAAAGGTATATGGCTACACCTTC CATSSRGGKVYGYTF TRBV15 - - TRBJ1-2
TGTGCCAGCAGCCCTCCGACTAGGGGCCTAGGCGATACGCAGTATTTT CASSPPTRGLGDTQYF TRBV7-8 - - TRBJ2-3
TGTGCCAGCTCACCGCGCCAGGGGGCCTACGAGCAGTACTTC CASSPRQGAYEQYF TRBV18 TRBD1 - TRBJ2-7
TGTGCCAGCAGCCCTGCCGGGAGAGGAGGCGAGCAGTACTTC CASSPAGRGGEQYF TRBV7-3 - - TRBJ2-7
TGTGCCAGCAGTTACTCGGTTCGGGGAGACTACGAGCAGTACTTC CASSYSVRGDYEQYF TRBV6-5 - - TRBJ2-7
TGCGCCAGCAGCTTCGGGATAGGGCACACAGATACGCAGTATTTT CASSFGIGHTDTQYF TRBV5-1 - - TRBJ2-3
TGCGCCAGCAGCCCGCGCCGGGGATGGGTCTATGGCTACACCTTC CASSPRRGWVYGYTF TRBV4-3 - - TRBJ1-2
TGCGCCAGCAGCTTTGGGTTAAGGGGGCCAACTAATGAAAAACTGTTTTTT CASSFGLRGPTNEKLFF TRBV5-1 TRBD1 - TRBJ1-4
TGTGCCAGCAGCCTCCAAGAGACCCAGTACTTC CASSLQETQYF TRBV5-4 - - TRBJ2-5
TGTGCCAGCAGCTTAAACCCCGGGGACAGTAATTCACCCCTCCACTTT CASSLNPGDSNSPLHF TRBV11-2 TRBD1 - TRBJ1-6
TGTGCCAGCAGCATTTCCCGGGAGTACAATGAGCAGTTCTTC CASSISREYNEQFF TRBV11-2 - - TRBJ2-1
TGCAGCGTTGCAATCGGGGGACTCCCCACAGATACGCAGTATTTT CSVAIGGLPTDTQYF TRBV29-1 - - TRBJ2-3
TGTGCCAGCAGCCATATCGGACAGGATCAGCCCCAGCATTTT CASSHIGQDQPQHF TRBV4-2 TRBD1 - TRBJ1-5
TGCGCCAGCAGCTTGTCAACCGGTCCCTACGAGCAGTACTTC CASSLSTGPYEQYF TRBV5-1 - once TRBJ2-7
TGTGCCAGCGTACAGGGCCTGGGGGAGACCCAGTACTTC CASVQGLGETQYF TRBV7-6 - - TRBJ2-5
TGTGCCAGCAGGGGGGACAGGGCGGAGGGCTACACCTTC CASRGDRAEGYTF TRBV2 TRBD1 - TRBJ1-2
TGTGCCAGCAGTTACACCGCTAGATACGAGCAGTACTTC CASSYTARYEQYF TRBV6-5 - - TRBJ2-7
TGTGCCAGCCGGACTAGCGGGAGCCATGAGCAGTTCTTC CASRTSGSHEQFF TRBV6-1 TRBD2 - TRBJ2-1
TGTGCCACCGGGACTAGCGGGAGCTCCTACAATGAGCAGTTCTTC CATGTSGSSYNEQFF TRBV19 TRBD2 - TRBJ2-1
TGTGCCAGCAGCTTGGGTAGCTCTGGAAACACCATATATTTT CASSLGSSGNTIYF TRBV5-5 - - TRBJ1-3
TGTGCCAGCAGCTTAGGGACTGCCGTGGCCAACGTCCTGACTTTC CASSLGTAVANVLTF TRBV7-2 - - TRBJ2-6
TGTGCCAGTAGTCCCCCCGGGTCCTATAGCAATCAGCCCCAGCATTTT CASSPPGSYSNQPQHF TRBV19 - few TRBJ1-5
TGTGCCAGCAGCCCTGGACTAGCCGCCTACGAGCAGTACTTC CASSPGLAAYEQYF TRBV9 TRBD2 - TRBJ2-7
TGTGCCAGCAGCCAACGACAGACCGAAGAGAGAGATGGCTACACCTTC CASSQRQTEERDGYTF TRBV11-2 - - TRBJ1-2
TGTGCCAGCAGTGAATTAGGCGGACTCTCCTACGAGCAGTACTTC CASSELGGLSYEQYF TRBV2 - - TRBJ2-7
TGTGCCAGCAGCCAAGATGGCGCCAGGAGGCAAGAGACCCAGTACTTC CASSQDGARRQETQYF TRBV14 - - TRBJ2-5